The 5 T cell receptor beta chains below were found in one sample sequenced in a study of blood T cell repertoires in COVID-19. Generated by immunoSEQ multiplex PCR, the TCRdb table keeps only in-frame clones and is missing some. The table lists a few hundred thousand clones, about nine tenths of them singletons, with under 3.5% in the top ten. Sequenced: PBMCs or T cells enriched from blood (not recorded which). Every receptor here comes from a woman between 50 and 59 years old who had recovered from COVID-19.

The chain links TRBV7-2 to TRBJ1-4; perhaps TRBD1 as D (5 bases). Germline lookup yields CDR1 SGHTA and CDR2 FQGNSA. Between the trimmed V and J ends, which lost 4 bases and 8 bases, there was a span of 17 bases. This CDR3 is 15 amino acids long. In nucleotides, the CDR3 is TGTGCCAGCAGCTCTTGGGGCACCTTGGACGAAAAACTGTTTTTT. This gives the protein CASSSWGTLDEKLFF.

This sequence joins TRBV28 and TRBJ2-7; unclear D gene. The V gene's germline CDR1 is MDHEN and CDR2 SYDVKM. Trimming cost V 3 bases and J 6 bases, with 12 bases left between them. CDR3 length: 13 amino acids. The CDR3 spells CASSLRIRSEQYF. In nucleotides, the CDR3 is TGTGCCAGCAGTTTGAGGATAAGGAGCGAGCAGTACTTC.

The chain combines TRBV7-9 with TRBJ1-1, with TRBD1 identical over 8 bases. This CDR3 comprises 15 residues. In germline, CDR1 is SEHNR, CDR2 FQNEAQ (reference sequence). The trim removed 3 bases at V and 5 bases at J, leaving 8 bases unmatched. CDR3 DNA: TGTGCCAGCAGCTTGAGACAGGGGAGGGAAACTGAAGCTTTCTTT. It codes for CASSLRQGRETEAFF.

This chain joins TRBV28 and TRBJ1-4; 7 bases fit TRBD1. J was trimmed by 7 bases and V by 5 bases; bases with no gene match: 13. The V gene's germline CDR1 is MDHEN and CDR2 SYDVKM. The CDR3 has 16 amino acids. This chain's CDR3 is CASSRTQTGFGEKLFF. The DNA of the CDR3 is TGTGCCAGCAGTCGCACCCAGACAGGGTTTGGTGAAAAACTGTTTTTT.

J is TRBJ1-2 and V is TRBV6-5, with D unclear. This CDR3 comprises 13 residues. The ends were cut back, 6 bases at V and 2 bases at J, with 10 bases in the middle. Germline V gene lookup returns CDR1 MNHEY and CDR2 SVGAGI. In nucleotides, the CDR3 is TGTGCCAGCAGGAACTACCGGAACTATGGCTACACCTTC. Its protein product is CASRNYRNYGYTF.